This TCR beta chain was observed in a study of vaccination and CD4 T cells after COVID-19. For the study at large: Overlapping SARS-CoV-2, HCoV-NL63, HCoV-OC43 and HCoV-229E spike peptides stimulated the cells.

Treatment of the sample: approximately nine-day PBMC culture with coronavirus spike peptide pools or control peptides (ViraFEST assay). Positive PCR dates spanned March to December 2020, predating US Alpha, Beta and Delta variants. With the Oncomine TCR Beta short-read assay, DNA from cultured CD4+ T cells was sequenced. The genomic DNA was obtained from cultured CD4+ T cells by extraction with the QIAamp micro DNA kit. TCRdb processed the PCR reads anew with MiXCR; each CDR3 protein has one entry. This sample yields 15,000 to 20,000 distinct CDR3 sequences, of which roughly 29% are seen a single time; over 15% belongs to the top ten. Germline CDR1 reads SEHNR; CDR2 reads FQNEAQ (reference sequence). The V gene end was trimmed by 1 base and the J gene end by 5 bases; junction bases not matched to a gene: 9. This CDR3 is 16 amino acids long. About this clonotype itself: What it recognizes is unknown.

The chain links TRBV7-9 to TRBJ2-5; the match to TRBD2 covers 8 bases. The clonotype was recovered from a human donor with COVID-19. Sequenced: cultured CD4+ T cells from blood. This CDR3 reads CASSLGSGALAETQYF. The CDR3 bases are TGTGCCAGCAGCTTAGGTAGCGGGGCTTTGGCGGAGACCCAGTACTTC.